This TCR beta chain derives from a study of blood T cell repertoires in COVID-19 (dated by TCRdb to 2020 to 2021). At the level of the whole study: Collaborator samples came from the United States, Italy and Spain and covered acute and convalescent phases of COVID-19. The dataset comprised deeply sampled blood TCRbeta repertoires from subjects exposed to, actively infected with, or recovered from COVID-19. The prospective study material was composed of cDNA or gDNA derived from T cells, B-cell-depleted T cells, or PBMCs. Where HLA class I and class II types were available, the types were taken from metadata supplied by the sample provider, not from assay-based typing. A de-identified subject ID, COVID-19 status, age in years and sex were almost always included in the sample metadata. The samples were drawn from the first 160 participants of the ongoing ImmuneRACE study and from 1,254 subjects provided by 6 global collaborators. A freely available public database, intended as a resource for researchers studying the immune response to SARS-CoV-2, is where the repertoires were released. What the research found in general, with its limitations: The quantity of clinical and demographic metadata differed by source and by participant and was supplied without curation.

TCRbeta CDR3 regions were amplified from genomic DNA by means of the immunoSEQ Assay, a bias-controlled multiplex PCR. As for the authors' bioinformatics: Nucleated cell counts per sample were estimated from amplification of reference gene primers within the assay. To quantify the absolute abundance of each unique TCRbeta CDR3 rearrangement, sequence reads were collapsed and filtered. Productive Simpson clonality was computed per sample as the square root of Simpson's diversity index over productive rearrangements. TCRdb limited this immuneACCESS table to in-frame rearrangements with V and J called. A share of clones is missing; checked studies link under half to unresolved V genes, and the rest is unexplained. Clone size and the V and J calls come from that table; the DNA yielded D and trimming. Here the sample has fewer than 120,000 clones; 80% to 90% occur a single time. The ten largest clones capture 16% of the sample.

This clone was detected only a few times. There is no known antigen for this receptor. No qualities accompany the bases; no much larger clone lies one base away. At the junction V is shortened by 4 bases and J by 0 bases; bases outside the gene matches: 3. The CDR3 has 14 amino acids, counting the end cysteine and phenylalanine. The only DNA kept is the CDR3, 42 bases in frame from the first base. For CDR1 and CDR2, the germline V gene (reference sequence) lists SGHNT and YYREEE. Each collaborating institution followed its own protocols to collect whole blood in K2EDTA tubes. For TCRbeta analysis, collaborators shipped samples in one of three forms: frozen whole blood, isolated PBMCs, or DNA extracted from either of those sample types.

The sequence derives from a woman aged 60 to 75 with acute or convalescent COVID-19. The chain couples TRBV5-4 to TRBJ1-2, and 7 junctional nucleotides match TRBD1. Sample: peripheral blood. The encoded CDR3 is CASSRDRTNYGYTF. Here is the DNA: TGTGCCAGCAGCCGGGACAGAACTAACTATGGCTACACCTTC.